This note documents a single TCR beta chain sequence. Only in-frame clones appear in the TCRdb table, and some are missing; sequencing was by immunoSEQ multiplex PCR. The data contain under 80,000 clones, about 90% of them singletons. These data originate in a study of technical replicates of blood from a few donors. The CDR3 runs to 15 residues. V shed 8 bases and J 5 bases; nucleotides not matched to a gene: 5. The germline V gene encodes CDR1 ENHRY and CDR2 SYGVKD. The gene calls are TRBV10-3 and TRBJ2-1; 14 bases map to TRBD2. The receptor was derived from a human donor in good health. Some clones in this sample may be carry-over from other donors' samples. The specimen sequenced was T cells isolated from PBMCs. The CDR3 sequence: CAIETSGRGNNEQFF. In nucleotides, the CDR3 is TGTGCCATCGAGACTAGCGGGAGGGGTAACAATGAGCAGTTCTTC.